This T cell receptor (beta chain) was identified in a study of control samples from healthy donors and cancer patients. Assay used: immunoSEQ multiplex PCR; TCRdb lists only in-frame clones, some missing. The repertoire holds 130,000 or so clones, roughly 91% seen once, with 8% to 9% in the top ten. Trimming took 2 bases from V and 0 from J, leaving 22 bases between them. The CDR3 contains 19 residues. Germline V CDR1 and CDR2: SGHTS, YDEGEE. Sample: blood. The V and J genes are TRBV5-8 and TRBJ2-3; possible D gene TRBD1, 6 bases. The source of this sequence is a middle-aged man in good health. The chain's CDR3 is CASSFPSHHTGFSTDTQYF. The CDR3 DNA is TGTGCCAGCAGCTTCCCCAGCCACCATACAGGGTTTAGCACAGATACGCAGTATTTT.